This paragraph covers one T cell receptor beta chain sequence. The antigen remains undetermined. The germline V gene has CDR1 DFQATT and CDR2 SNEGSKA (reference sequence). CDR3 length: 10 residues. V was trimmed by 1 base and J by 6 bases, leaving 4 bases between them. The entry originates in a study of human thymus T cells. Resections that were taken during corrective heart surgery supplied the thymus tissue. The people who donated were healthy Finnish babies having corrective surgery for congenital heart defects. TCRdb keeps only in-frame clones here, not all; method: immunoSEQ multiplex PCR. The sample comprises 100,000 to 150,000 clones, around 94% of which are singletons, and around 0.025% rests with the top ten. Study observations and caveats: Related studies noted strongly shared thymic repertoires across unrelated people.

J is TRBJ2-7 and V is TRBV20-1; the D is unclear. This receptor was identified in a boy less than two years old with a congenital heart defect but otherwise immunologically healthy. What was sequenced was thymus tissue. CDR3 coding DNA: TGCAGTGCTAGAGCGGTCGAGCAGTACTTC. As protein: CSARAVEQYF.